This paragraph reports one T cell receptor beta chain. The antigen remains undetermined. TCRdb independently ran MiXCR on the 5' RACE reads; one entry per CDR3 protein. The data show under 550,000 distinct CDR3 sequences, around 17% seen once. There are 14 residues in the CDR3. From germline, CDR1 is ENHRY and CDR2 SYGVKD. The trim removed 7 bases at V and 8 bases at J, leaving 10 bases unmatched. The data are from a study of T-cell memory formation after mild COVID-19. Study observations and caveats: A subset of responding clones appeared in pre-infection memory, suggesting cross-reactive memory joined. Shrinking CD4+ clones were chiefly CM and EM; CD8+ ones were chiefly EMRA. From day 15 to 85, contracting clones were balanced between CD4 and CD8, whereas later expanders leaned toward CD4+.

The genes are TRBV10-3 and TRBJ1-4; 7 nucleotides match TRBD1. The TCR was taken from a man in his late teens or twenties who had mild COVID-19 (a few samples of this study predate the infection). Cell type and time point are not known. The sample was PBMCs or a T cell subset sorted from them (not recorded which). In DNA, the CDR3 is TGTGCCATCACCGCCGACAGGGCGAACGAAAAACTGTTTTTT. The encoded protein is CAITADRANEKLFF.